This TCR beta chain came from a study of blood T cell repertoires in COVID-19. Study-level information: Sources were T cells, B-cell-depleted T cells, or PBMCs; the material itself was cDNA or gDNA.

Methods used by the authors: Amplification of reference gene primers was used by the study to estimate nucleated cell counts. Measured with immunoSEQ multiplex PCR; TCRdb has only the in-frame clones, and not every one. V, J and clone size are those of that table, while D and trimming were read from the DNA. The sample holds about 170,000 clones; 88% are singletons and the top ten take roughly 2%. Germline V gives CDR1 SGHRS, CDR2 YFSETQ. V trimming: 1 base; J trimming: 6 bases; junction bases outside the gene matches: 3. This CDR3 is 14 amino acids long. This chain connects TRBV5-1 to TRBJ2-2; 7 nucleotides agree with TRBD2. The sequence derives from a man aged 45 to 65 who had recovered from COVID-19. Sequenced sample: peripheral blood. CDR3 loop: CASSLYTSAGELFF. The CDR3 region has the DNA TGCGCCAGCAGCTTGTATACTAGCGCCGGGGAGCTGTTTTTT.